This TCR beta chain was observed in a study of response to subunit inactivated influenza vaccine. Study conclusions and caveats: That few new T cells are recruited by each seasonal influenza vaccination was the authors' suggestion.

The V and J ends lost 1 base and 10 bases respectively, with 10 bases between them. CDR1 and CDR2 (germline): SGHVS, FQNEAQ. The CDR3 sequence is 12 residues long. The table lists this clonotype with a few counts. Its matching antigen is unknown. TCRdb reprocessed the RT-PCR reads with MiXCR, giving one entry per CDR3 protein. Here the sample spans 650,000 to 800,000 distinct CDR3 sequences, approximately 15% being singletons. The TCR comes from a man aged 45-65 years who received an inactivated influenza vaccine. The specimen comprised PBMCs from blood, sampled roughly 2 weeks before vaccination. This chain joins TRBV7-8 and TRBJ2-5; no definite D call. The CDR3 nucleotides are TGTGCCAGCAGCTTAGTTTTCGGAGACCAGTACTTC. It translates to CASSLVFGDQYF.